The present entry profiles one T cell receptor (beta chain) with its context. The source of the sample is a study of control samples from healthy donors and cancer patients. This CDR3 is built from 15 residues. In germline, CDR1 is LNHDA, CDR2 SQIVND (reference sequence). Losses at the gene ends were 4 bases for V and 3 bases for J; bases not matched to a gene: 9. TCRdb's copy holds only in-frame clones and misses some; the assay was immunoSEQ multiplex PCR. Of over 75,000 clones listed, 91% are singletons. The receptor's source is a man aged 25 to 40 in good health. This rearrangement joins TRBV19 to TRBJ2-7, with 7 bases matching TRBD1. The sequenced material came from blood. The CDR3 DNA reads TGTGCCAGTAGTACGGGTAGGGACAGAAGCTACGAGCAGTACTTC. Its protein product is CASSTGRDRSYEQYF. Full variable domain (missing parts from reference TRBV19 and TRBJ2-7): DGGITQSPKYLFRKEGQNVTLSCEQNLNHDAMYWYRQDPGQGLRLIYYSQIVNDFQKGDIAEGYSVSREKKESFPLTVTSAQKNPTAFYLCASSTGRDRSYEQYFGPGTRLTVT.